This TCR beta chain was captured by sequencing in a study of blood T cells in healthy people across ages. At the level of the study: About one barcoded beta molecule per two T cells came from capture by template switching. Findings and caveats of the study: Age showed a roughly linear inverse relationship with TCR beta diversity per million T cells.

A sample-barcoded 5' primer and a J-beta primer mix were used in a second PCR of roughly 7 to 11 cycles. Template switching added a 12-random-nucleotide identifier to every cDNA molecule. Each CDR3 protein is one row after TCRdb ran MiXCR on the 5' RACE reads. The sample records some 1.5 million distinct CDR3 sequences, 28% being singletons. This clonotype was detected a few times. Its antigen is unknown. The CDR3 sequence is 18 residues long. V lost 0 bases to trimming and J lost 4 bases; unmatched junction nucleotides: 12. Germline CDR1 and CDR2: SGDLS and YYNGEE. This rearrangement joins TRBV9 to TRBJ1-4; 7 bases are shared with TRBD1. This clonotype originated in a young woman in good health. Specimen: blood. The CDR3 DNA is TGTGCCAGCAGCGTAGGGGGGACAGCTTACACATTTAATGAAAAACTGTTTTTT. The encoded protein is CASSVGGTAYTFNEKLFF.